A single sample is the source of the 12 T cell receptor beta chains below, sequenced in a study of T-cell reconstitution after alpha-beta-depleted transplantation in children. As it was prepared, the TCRbeta library received unique molecular identifiers. TCRdb re-analysed the PCR reads in MiXCR, keeping a single row per CDR3 protein. The sample lists about 97,000 distinct CDR3 sequences, roughly 7.2% occurring once. Sequenced material: PBMCs, taken before TCRalphabeta/CD19-depleted stem cell transplant. The receptors here all came from a boy between 2 and 10 years old with acute lymphoblastic leukemia, due to receive a stem cell transplant.

Ten or more counts support this clonotype. V usage is TRBV7-2 and J usage is TRBJ2-1; D perhaps matches TRBD2 (6 bases). CDR3 length: 13 amino acids. Germline V gene data show CDR1 as SGHTA and CDR2 as FQGNSA. The ends were cut back, 5 bases at V and 6 bases at J, with 11 bases in the middle. The CDR3 DNA sequence: TGTGCCAGCAGCCAACCAGCGGGCAATGAGCAGTTCTTC. It encodes CASSQPAGNEQFF.

This clonotype was seen many times. The CDR3 sequence: CASSLTMMASYEQYF. In DNA form, the CDR3 reads TGTGCCAGCAGCCTAACAATGATGGCCTCCTACGAGCAGTACTTC. V and J are TRBV7-2 and TRBJ2-7; no firm D call. The CDR3 has 15 amino acids. Germline loops: CDR1 SGHTA, CDR2 FQGNSA. Trimming took off 5 bases at V and 0 bases at J, with 14 bases between the two ends.

The genes are TRBV19 and TRBJ1-1; D is ambiguous. The CDR3 has 15 amino acids. Per germline, CDR1 LNHDA and CDR2 SQIVND (reference sequence). V was pared by 2 bases and J by 5 bases, with 15 bases between. CDR3 amino acids: CASSISGFLGTEAFF. CDR3 nucleotides: TGTGCCAGTAGTATATCAGGTTTTCTGGGTACTGAAGCTTTCTTT.

This clonotype was detected ten times or more. The genes are TRBV20-1 and TRBJ1-1; TRBD1 agrees at 10 bases. Germline values: CDR1 DFQATT, CDR2 SNEGSKA (reference sequence). This CDR3 comprises 14 residues. Trimming removed 1 base from V and 5 bases from J; junction bases left unmatched: 4. The CDR3 sequence is CSARGDRGETEAFF. The CDR3 region has the DNA TGCAGTGCTAGAGGGGACAGGGGCGAAACTGAAGCTTTCTTT.

The CDR3 reads CASSLASGPNSPLHF. The CDR3 DNA follows: TGTGCCAGCAGCTTGGCCTCGGGGCCCAATTCACCCCTCCACTTT. This sequence joins TRBV5-6 and TRBJ1-6; a possible D gene is TRBD1 (5 bases). Germline loops: CDR1 SGHDT, CDR2 YYEEEE. The CDR3 covers 15 residues. V was cut by 0 bases and J by 7 bases, with 11 bases left in between.

This clonotype turned up a few times. The rearrangement joins TRBV19 to TRBJ2-7; TRBD2 matches 9 bases. The junction had 5 bases not matched to a gene; V was cut back by 6 bases and J by 2 bases. CDR1 and CDR2 from the germline V gene are LNHDA and SQIVND (reference sequence). The CDR3 covers 14 residues. The chain's CDR3 is CASRVGGGAYEQYF. The CDR3 region has the DNA TGTGCCAGTAGGGTTGGCGGGGGGGCCTACGAGCAGTACTTC.

This clonotype was picked up many times. The J gene is TRBJ1-3, the V gene TRBV11-2; TRBD1 agrees at 10 bases. The CDR3 is 15 amino acids. V was pared by 5 bases and J by 6 bases, with 7 bases of the junction left unmatched. Germline CDR1 SGHAT, CDR2 FQNNGV. The CDR3 sequence is CASSLVTGGKNTIYF. CDR3 DNA sequence: TGTGCCAGCAGCCTCGTGACAGGGGGCAAAAACACCATATATTTT.

The CDR3: CASSPLAHEQYF. The CDR3, as DNA: TGTGCCAGCAGCCCACTAGCACATGAGCAGTACTTC. V is TRBV13 and J is TRBJ2-7; TRBD2 is a possible D gene (6 bases). Germline CDR1 reads PRHDT; CDR2 reads FYEKMQ (reference sequence). The V end was cut by 5 bases, the J end by 7 bases, with 12 bases between. This CDR3 spans 12 amino acids.

The chain joins TRBV11-2 to TRBJ1-1; a weak D match, TRBD1 (6 bases). The germline CDR1 and CDR2 sequences are SGHAT and FQNNGV. Between the trimmed V and J ends, which lost 1 base and 4 bases, there was a span of 10 bases. CDR3 length: 14 amino acids. The CDR3 nucleotides read TGTGCCAGCAGCTTAGCTGTAGGGGGCACTGAAGCTTTCTTT. Protein: CASSLAVGGTEAFF.

The CDR3 nucleotides read TGTGCCAGCAACGGACAGGGACCCTACGAGCAGTACTTC. Translating gives CASNGQGPYEQYF. The gene calls are TRBV6-4 and TRBJ2-7; TRBD1 agrees at 8 bases. With 7 bases clipped from V and 2 bases from J, the junction kept 4 bases outside the gene matches. There are 13 residues in the CDR3. Germline V gene data show CDR1 as MRHNA and CDR2 as SNTAGT.

This clonotype showed up just a few times. The chain employs TRBV10-1 and TRBJ2-3; 10 bases are shared with TRBD2. The germline CDR1 and CDR2 sequences are WNHNN and SYGVQD (reference sequence). The CDR3 is 16 amino acids. V dropped 3 bases and J dropped 4; count of bases not matched to a gene: 7. CDR3 sequence reads: CASSDRAGGPSDTQYF. CDR3 DNA: TGCGCCAGCAGTGATCGAGCGGGGGGGCCATCAGATACGCAGTATTTT.

The sample holds a few counts of this clonotype. The chain carries TRBV20-1 and TRBJ2-3; TRBD2 matches at 8 bases. With 8 bases clipped from V and 5 bases from J, the junction kept 9 bases outside the gene matches. The CDR3 loop spans 13 amino acids. CDR1 and CDR2 (germline): DFQATT, SNEGSKA (reference sequence). The CDR3 nucleotides are TGCAGTACCCCGGGACTAGGGTTAGATACGCAGTATTTT. Its protein product is CSTPGLGLDTQYF.